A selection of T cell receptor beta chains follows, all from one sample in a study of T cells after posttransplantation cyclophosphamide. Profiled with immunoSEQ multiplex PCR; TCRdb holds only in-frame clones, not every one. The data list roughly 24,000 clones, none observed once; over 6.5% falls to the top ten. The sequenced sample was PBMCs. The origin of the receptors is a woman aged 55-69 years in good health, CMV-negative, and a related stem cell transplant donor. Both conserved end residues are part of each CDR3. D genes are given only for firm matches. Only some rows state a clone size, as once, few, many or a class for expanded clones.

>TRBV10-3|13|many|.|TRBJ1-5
TGTGCCACCAATCGTGCCCTAGGTCAGCCCCAGCATTTT
CATNRALGQPQHF
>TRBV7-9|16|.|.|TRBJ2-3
TGTGCCAGCAGCCGTTTTCTAGGAGGAGGGACAGATACGCAGTATTTT
CASSRFLGGGTDTQYF
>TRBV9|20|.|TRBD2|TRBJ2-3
TGTGCCAGCAGCGTAGGGAGCGGGAGGCTGAATGGGGTCTTCACAGATACGCAGTATTTT
CASSVGSGRLNGVFTDTQYF
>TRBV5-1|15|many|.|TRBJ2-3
TGCGCCAGCAGCTTGGAGGTCGGAGGGATGTATACGCAGTATTTT
CASSLEVGGMYTQYF
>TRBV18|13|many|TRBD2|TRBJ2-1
TGTGCCAGCTCACCACCTGCGGGGGACGAGCAGTTCTTC
CASSPPAGDEQFF
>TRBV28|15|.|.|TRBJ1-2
TGTGCCAGCACCTGGACCGGCAGGGGTGGATATGGCTACACCTTC
CASTWTGRGGYGYTF
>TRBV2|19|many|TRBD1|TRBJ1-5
TGTGCCAGCAGCCTAACCCACGGGGGTAACAGGGGTTCAAGGGAGCCCCAGCATTTT
CASSLTHGGNRGSREPQHF
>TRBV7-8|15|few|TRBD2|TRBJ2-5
TGTGCCAGCAGCTTTAATACCGGGGGAGGGGAGACCCAGTACTTC
CASSFNTGGGETQYF
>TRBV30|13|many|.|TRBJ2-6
TGTGCCTGGAGGCAGATGGGGGCCAACGTCCTGACTTTC
CAWRQMGANVLTF
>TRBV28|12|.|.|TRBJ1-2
TGTGCCAGCAGGGGGGGGGCGCATGGCTACACCTTC
CASRGGAHGYTF
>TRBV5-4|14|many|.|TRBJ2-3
TGTGCCAGCAGCCGGACTACCAGCACAGATACGCAGTATTTT
CASSRTTSTDTQYF
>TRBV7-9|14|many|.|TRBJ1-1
TGTGCCAGCAGCTTAGGACTCAGGAACACTGAAGCTTTCTTT
CASSLGLRNTEAFF
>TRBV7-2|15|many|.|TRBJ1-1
TGTGCCAGCAGCTTAGGTCAGGCAAGGAACACTGAAGCTTTCTTT
CASSLGQARNTEAFF
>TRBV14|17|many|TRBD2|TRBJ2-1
TGTGCCAGCAGCCAGGTCCCCGGGACTAGCGGGAGTAATGAGCAGTTCTTC
CASSQVPGTSGSNEQFF
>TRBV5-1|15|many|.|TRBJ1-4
TGCGCCAGCAGCGATCTGTCCGTGAGCTCCGAAAAACTGTTTTTT
CASSDLSVSSEKLFF
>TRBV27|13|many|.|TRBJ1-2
TGTGCCAGCAGTTTATTAGCCGGTTATGGCTACACCTTC
CASSLLAGYGYTF
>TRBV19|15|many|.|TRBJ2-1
TGTGCCAGTAGTGTGCCGGGACTCCTGTGGAATGAGCAGTTCTTC
CASSVPGLLWNEQFF
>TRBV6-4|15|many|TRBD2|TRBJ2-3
TGTGCCAGCAGTGCATCTAGCGGGGCCACAGATACGCAGTATTTT
CASSASSGATDTQYF